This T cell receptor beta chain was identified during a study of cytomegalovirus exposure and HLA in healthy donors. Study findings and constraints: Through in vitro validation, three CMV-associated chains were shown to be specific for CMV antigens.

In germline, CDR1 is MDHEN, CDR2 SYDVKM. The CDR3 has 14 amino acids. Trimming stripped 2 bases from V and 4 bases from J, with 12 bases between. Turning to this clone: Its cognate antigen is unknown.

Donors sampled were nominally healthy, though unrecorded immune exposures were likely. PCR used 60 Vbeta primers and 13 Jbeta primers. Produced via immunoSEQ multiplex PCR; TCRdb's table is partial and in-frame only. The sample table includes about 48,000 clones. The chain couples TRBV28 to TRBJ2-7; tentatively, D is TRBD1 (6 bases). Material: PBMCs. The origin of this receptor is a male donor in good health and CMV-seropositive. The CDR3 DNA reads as TGTGCCAGCAGTTTAGGGCAGGGGTTGTACGAGCAGTACTTC. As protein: CASSLGQGLYEQYF. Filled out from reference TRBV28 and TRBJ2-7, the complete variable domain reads DVKVTQSSRYLVKRTGEKVFLECVQDMDHENMFWYRQDPGLGLRLIYFSYDVKMKEKGDIPEGYSVSREKKERFSLILESASTNQTSMYLCASSLGQGLYEQYFGPGTRLTVT.